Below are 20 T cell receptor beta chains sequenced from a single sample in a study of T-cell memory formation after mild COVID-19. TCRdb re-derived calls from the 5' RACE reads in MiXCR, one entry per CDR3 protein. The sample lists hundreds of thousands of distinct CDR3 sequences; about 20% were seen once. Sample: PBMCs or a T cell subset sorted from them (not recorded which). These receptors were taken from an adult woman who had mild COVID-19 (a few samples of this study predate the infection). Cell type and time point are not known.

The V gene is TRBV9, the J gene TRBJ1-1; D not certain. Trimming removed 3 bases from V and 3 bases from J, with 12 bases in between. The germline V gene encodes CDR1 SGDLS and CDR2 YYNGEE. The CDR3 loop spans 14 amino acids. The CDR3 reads CASSGSWGHTEAFF. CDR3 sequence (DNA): TGTGCCAGCAGCGGGTCATGGGGTCACACTGAAGCTTTCTTT.

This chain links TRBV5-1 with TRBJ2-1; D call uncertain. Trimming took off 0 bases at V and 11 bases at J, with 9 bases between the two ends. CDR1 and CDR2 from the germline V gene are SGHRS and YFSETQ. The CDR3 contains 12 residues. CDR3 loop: CASSLELHQQFF. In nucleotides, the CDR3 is TGCGCCAGCAGCTTGGAGTTACATCAGCAGTTCTTC.

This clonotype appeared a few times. In DNA, the CDR3 is TGTGCCAGCAGCTACAGGGGGCGAGAGCTGTTTTTT. Amino acid sequence: CASSYRGRELFF. The rearrangement joins TRBV7-9 to TRBJ2-2; 9 bases line up with TRBD1. Germline CDR1 SEHNR, CDR2 FQNEAQ (reference sequence). V shed 4 bases, J shed 11 bases, and the junction held 2 bases outside the gene matches. The CDR3 has 12 residues.

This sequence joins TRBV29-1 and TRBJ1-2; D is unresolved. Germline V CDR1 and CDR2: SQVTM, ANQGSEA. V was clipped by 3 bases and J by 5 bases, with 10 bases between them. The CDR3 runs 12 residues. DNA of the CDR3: TGCAGCGTTGACCGACCGGGGTATGGCTACACCTTC. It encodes CSVDRPGYGYTF.

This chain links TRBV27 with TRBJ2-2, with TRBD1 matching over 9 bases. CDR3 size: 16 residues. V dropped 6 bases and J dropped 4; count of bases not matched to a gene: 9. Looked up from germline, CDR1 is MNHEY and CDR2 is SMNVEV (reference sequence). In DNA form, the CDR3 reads TGTGCCAGCAGGCACTTGGGACAGGGTTTCACCGGGGAGCTGTTTTTT. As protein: CASRHLGQGFTGELFF.

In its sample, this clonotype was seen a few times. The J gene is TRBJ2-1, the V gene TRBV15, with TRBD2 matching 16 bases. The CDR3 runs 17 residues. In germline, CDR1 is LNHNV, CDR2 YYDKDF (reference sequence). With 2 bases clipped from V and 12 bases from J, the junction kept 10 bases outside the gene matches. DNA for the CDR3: TGTGCCACCAGCAGAACCACCGGGACTAGCGGGGGGGTAGTGCAGTTCTTC. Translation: CATSRTTGTSGGVVQFF.

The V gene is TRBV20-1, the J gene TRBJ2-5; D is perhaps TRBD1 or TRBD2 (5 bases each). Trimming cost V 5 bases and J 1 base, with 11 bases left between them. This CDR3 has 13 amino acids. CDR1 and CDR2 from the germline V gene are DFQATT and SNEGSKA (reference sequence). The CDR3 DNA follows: TGCAGTGCTTTTAACGGGGCCCAAGAGACCCAGTACTTC. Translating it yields CSAFNGAQETQYF.

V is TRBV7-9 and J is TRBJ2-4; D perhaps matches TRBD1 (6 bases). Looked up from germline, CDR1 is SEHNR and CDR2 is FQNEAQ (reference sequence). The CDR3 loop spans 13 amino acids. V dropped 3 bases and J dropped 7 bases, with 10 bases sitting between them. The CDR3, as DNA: TGTGCCAGCAGCTTCGGTGGACAGAACATTCAGTACTTC. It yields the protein CASSFGGQNIQYF.

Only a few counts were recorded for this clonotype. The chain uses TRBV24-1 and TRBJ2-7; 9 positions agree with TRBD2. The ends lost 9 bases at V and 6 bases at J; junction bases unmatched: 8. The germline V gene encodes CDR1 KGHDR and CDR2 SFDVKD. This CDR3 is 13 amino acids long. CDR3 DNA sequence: TGTGCCACCCGTAAAGCGGGGGGAGGCGAGCAGTACTTC. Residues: CATRKAGGGEQYF.

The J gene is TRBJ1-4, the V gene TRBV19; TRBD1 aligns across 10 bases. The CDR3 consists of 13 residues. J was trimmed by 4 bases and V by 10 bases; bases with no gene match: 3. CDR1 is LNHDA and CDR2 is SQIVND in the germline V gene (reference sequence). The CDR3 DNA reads TGTGCCACCGGGACAGGGGTTAATGAAAAACTGTTTTTT. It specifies CATGTGVNEKLFF.

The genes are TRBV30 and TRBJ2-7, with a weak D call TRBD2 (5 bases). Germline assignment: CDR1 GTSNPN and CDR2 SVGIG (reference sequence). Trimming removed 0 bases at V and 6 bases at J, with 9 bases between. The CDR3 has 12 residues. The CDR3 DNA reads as TGTGCCTGGAGTGTACTAGGGTTCGAGCAGTACTTC. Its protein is CAWSVLGFEQYF.

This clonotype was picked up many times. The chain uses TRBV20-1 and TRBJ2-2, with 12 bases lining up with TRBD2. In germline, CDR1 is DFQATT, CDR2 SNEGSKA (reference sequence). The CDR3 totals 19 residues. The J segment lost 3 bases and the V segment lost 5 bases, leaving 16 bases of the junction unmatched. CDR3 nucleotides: TGCAGTGCTCGGGTACAACAGGGAACTAGCGGGAGGTACACCGGGGAGCTGTTTTTT. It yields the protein CSARVQQGTSGRYTGELFF.

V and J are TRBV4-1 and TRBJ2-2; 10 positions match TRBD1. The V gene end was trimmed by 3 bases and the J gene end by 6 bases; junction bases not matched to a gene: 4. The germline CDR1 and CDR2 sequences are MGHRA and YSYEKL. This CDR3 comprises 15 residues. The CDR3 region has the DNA TGCGCCAGCAGCCAGACCGGGACAGGGGCCGGGGAGCTGTTTTTT. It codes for CASSQTGTGAGELFF.

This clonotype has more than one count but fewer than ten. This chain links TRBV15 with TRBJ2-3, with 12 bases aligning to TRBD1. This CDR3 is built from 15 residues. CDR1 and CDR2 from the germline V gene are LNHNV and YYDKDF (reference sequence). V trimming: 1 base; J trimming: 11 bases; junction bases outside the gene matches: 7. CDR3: CATSRVGTGGEVQYF. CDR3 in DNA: TGTGCCACCAGCAGAGTCGGGACAGGGGGCGAGGTGCAGTATTTT.

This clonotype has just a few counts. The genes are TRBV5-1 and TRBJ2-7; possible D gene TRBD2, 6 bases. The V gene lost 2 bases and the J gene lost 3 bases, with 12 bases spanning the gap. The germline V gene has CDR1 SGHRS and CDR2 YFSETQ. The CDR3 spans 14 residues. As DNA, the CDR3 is TGCGCCAGCAGCTTCGGGGACTTCGACTACGAGCAGTACTTC. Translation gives CASSFGDFDYEQYF.

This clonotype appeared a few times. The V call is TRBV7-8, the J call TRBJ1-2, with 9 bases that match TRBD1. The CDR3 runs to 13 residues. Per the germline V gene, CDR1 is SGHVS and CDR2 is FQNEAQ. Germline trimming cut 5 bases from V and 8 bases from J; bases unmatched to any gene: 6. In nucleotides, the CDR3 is TGTGCCAGCAGCCTAGGGACAGGGAAAGGCTACACCTTC. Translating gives CASSLGTGKGYTF.

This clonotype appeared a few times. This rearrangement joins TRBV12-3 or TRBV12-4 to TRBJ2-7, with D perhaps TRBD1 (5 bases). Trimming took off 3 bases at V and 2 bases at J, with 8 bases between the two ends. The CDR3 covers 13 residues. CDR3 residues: CASSFGAAYEQYF. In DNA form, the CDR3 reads TGTGCCAGCAGTTTTGGGGCCGCCTACGAGCAGTACTTC.

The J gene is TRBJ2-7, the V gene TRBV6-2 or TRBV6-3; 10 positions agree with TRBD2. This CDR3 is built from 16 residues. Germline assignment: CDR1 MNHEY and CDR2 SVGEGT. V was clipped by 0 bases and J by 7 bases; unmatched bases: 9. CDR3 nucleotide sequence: TGTGCCAGCAGTTACTCTTTAGCGGGAGGTACCCAGGAGCAGTACTTC. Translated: CASSYSLAGGTQEQYF.

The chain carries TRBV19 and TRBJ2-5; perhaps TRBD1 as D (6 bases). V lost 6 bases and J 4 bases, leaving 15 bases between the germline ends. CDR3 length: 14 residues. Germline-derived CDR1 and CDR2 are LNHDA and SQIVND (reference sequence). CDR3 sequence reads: CASRPTWTAETQYF. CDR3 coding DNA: TGTGCCAGTAGGCCCACCTGGACAGCAGAGACCCAGTACTTC.

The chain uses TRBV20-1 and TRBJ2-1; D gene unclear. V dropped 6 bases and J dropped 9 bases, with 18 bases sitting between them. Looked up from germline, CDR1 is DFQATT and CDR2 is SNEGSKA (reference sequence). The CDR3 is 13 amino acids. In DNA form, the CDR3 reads TGCAGTGCGACACCCCGCTCGTCCGGTGAGCAGTTCTTC. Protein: CSATPRSSGEQFF.